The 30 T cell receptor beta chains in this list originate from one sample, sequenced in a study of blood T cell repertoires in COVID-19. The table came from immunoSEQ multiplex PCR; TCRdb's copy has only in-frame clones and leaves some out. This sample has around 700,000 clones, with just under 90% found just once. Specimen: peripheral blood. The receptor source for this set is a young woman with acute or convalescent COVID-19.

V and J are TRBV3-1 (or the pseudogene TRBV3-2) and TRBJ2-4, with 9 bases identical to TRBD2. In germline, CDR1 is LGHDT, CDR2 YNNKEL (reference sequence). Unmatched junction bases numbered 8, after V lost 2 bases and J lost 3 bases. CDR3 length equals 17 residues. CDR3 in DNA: TGTGCCAGCAGCCAACTAAGACTAGCGGATGACAAAAACATTCAGTACTTC. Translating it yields CASSQLRLADDKNIQYF.

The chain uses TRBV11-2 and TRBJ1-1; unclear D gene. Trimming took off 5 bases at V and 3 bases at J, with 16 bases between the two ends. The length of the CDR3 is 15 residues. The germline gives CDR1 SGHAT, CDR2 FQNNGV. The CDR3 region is CASSPRYIGDTEAFF. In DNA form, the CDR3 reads TGTGCCAGCAGCCCTAGATATATCGGAGACACTGAAGCTTTCTTT.

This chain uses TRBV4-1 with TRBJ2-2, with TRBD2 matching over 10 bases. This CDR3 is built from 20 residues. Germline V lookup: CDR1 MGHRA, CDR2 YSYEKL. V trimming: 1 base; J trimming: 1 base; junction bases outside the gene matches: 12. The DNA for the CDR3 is TGCGCCAGCAGCCAAGGTCCCCTTACTAGCGGGGAGGGGAACACCGGGGAGCTGTTTTTT. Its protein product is CASSQGPLTSGEGNTGELFF.

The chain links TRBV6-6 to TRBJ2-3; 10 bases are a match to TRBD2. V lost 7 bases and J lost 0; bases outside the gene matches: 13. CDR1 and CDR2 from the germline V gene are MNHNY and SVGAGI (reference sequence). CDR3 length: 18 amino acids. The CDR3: CASIRLAGGYPSTDTQYF. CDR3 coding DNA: TGTGCCAGCATTCGATTAGCGGGGGGATATCCTAGCACAGATACGCAGTATTTT.

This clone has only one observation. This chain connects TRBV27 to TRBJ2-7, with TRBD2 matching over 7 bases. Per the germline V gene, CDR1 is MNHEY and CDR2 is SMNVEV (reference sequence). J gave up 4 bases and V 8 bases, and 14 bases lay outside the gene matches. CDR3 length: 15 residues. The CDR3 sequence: CASSYSAGPIYEQYF. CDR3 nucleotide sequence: TGTGCCAGCTCTTACTCAGCGGGGCCTATATACGAGCAGTACTTC.

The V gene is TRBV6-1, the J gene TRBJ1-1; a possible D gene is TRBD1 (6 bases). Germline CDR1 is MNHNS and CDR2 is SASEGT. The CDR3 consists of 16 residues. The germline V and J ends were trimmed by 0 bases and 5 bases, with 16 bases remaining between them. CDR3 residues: CASSEASFRQGTEAFF. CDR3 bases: TGTGCCAGCAGTGAAGCGTCTTTTCGGCAGGGGACTGAAGCTTTCTTT.

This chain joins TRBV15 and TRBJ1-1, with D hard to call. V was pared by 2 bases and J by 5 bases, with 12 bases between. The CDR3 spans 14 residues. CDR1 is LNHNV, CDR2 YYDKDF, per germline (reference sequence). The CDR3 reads CATSRSGLATEAFF. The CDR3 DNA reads TGTGCCACCAGCAGATCGGGCCTAGCGACTGAAGCTTTCTTT. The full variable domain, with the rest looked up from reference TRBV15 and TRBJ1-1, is DAMVIQNPRYQVTQFGKPVTLSCSQTLNHNVMYWYQQKSSQAPKLLFHYYDKDFNNEADTPDNFQSRRPNTSFCFLDIRSPGLGDTAMYLCATSRSGLATEAFFGQGTRLTVV.

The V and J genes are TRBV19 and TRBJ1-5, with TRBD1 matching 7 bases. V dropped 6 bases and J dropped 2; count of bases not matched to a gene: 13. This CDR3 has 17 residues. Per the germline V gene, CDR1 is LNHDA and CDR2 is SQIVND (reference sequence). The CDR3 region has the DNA TGTGCCAGTAGACGCCCCTCTCCCCAGGGGGGCAATCAGCCCCAGCATTTT. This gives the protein CASRRPSPQGGNQPQHF.

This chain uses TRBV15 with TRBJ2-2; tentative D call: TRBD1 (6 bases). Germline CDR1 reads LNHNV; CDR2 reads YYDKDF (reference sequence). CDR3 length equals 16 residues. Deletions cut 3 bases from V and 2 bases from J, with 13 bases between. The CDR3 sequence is CATSSSGTPNTGELFF. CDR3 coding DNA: TGTGCCACCAGCAGTTCCGGGACACCCAACACCGGGGAGCTGTTTTTT.

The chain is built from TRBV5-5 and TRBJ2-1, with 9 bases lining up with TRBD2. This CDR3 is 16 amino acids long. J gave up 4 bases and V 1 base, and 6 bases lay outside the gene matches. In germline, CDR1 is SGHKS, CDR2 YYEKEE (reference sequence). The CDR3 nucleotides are TGTGCCAGCAGCTTGAATAGCGGGGGCGTTTACAATGAGCAGTTCTTC. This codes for CASSLNSGGVYNEQFF.

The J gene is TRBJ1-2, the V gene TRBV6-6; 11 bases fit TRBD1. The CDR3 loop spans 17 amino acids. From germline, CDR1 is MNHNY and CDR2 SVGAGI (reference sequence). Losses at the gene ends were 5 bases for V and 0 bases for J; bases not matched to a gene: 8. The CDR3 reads CASSLGQGALSNYGYTF. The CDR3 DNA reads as TGTGCCAGCAGTCTCGGACAGGGGGCGCTTTCTAACTATGGCTACACCTTC.

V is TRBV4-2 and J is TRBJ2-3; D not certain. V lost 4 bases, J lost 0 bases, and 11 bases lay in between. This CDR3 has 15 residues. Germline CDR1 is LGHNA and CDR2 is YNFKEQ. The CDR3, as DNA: TGTGCCAGCAGCCCGGAGAGCTCTAGCACAGATACGCAGTATTTT. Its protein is CASSPESSSTDTQYF.

The CDR3 nucleotides read TGTGCCAGCAGTTTAGAGGGACAGCCGCAATACTCCTACGAGCAGTACTTC. It translates to CASSLEGQPQYSYEQYF. This chain links TRBV27 with TRBJ2-7, with 7 bases fitting TRBD1. V lost 2 bases, J lost 0 bases, and 10 bases stayed unmatched. The CDR3 covers 17 residues. The germline CDR1 and CDR2 sequences are MNHEY and SMNVEV (reference sequence).

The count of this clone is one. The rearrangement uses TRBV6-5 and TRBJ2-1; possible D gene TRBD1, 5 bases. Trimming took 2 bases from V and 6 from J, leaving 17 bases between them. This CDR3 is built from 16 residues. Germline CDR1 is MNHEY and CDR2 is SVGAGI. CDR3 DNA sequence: TGTGCCAGCAGTTACACTTGGGGCCCTGGAGTCAATGAGCAGTTCTTC. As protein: CASSYTWGPGVNEQFF.

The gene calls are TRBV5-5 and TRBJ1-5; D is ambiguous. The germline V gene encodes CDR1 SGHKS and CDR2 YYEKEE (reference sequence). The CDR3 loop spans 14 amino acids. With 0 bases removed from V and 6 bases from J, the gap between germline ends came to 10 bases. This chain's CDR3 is CASSLAREAQPQHF. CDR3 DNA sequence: TGTGCCAGCAGCTTGGCCCGGGAGGCTCAGCCCCAGCATTTT.

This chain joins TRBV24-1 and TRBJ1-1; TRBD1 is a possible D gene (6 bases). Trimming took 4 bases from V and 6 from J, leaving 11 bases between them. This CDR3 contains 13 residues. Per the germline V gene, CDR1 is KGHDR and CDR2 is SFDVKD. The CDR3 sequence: CATSDPDSPEAFF. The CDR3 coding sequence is TGTGCCACCAGTGACCCGGACAGCCCTGAAGCTTTCTTT.

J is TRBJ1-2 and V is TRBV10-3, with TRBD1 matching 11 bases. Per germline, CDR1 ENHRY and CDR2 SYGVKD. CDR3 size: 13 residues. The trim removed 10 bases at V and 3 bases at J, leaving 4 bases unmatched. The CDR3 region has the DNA TGTGCCACCGGGACAGGGGGTCACTATGGCTACACCTTC. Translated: CATGTGGHYGYTF.

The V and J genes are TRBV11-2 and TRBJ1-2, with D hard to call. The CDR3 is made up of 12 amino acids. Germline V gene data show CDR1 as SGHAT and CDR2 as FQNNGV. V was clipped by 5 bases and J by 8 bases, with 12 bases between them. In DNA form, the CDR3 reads TGTGCCAGCAGCCACCTTCGGGGAGGCTACACCTTC. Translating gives CASSHLRGGYTF.

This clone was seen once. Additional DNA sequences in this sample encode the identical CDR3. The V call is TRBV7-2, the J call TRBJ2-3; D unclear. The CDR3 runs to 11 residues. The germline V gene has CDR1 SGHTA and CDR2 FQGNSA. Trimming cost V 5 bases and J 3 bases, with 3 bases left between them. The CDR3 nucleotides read TGTGCCAGCAGCCTGACAGATACGCAGTATTTT. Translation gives CASSLTDTQYF.

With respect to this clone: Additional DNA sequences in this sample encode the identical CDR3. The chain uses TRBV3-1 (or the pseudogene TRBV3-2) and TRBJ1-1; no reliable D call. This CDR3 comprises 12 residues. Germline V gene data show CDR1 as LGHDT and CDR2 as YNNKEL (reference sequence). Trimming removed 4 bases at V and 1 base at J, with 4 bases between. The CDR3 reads CASSLRNTEAFF. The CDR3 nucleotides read TGTGCCAGCAGCCTCAGGAACACTGAAGCTTTCTTT.

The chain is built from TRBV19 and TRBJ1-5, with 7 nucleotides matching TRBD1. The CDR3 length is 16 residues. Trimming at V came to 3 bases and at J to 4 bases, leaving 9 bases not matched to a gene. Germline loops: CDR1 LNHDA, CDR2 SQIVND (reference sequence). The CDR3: CASSIWARQGNQPQHF. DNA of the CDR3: TGTGCCAGTAGTATTTGGGCGAGACAGGGAAATCAGCCCCAGCATTTT.

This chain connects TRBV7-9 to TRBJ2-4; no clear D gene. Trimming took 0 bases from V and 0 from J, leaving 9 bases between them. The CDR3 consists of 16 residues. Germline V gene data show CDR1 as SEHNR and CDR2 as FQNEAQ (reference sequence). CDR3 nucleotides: TGTGCCAGCAGCTTAGCGCCAGTTCTAGCCAAAAACATTCAGTACTTC. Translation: CASSLAPVLAKNIQYF.

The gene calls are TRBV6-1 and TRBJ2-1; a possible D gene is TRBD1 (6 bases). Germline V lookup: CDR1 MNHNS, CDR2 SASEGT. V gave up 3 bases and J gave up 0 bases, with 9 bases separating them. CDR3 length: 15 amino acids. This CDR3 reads CASSEQQGSYNEQFF. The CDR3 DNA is TGTGCCAGCAGTGAGCAACAGGGCTCCTACAATGAGCAGTTCTTC.

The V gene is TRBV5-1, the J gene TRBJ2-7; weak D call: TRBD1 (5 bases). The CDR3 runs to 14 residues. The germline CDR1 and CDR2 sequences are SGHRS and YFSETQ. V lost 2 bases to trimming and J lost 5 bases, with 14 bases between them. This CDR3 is CASSFPAGSNEQYF. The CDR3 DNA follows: TGCGCCAGCAGCTTCCCTGCAGGGTCCAACGAGCAGTACTTC.

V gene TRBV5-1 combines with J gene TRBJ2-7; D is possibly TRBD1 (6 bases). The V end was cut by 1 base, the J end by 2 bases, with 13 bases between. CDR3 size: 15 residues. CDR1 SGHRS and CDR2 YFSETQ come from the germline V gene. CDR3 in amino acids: CASSLTGGQTYEQYF. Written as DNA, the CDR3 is TGCGCCAGCAGCTTGACGGGCGGACAGACCTACGAGCAGTACTTC.

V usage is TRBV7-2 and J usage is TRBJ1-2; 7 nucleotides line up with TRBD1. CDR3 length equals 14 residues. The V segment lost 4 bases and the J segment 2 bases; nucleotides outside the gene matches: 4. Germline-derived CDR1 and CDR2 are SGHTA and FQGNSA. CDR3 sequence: CASSYPRGNYGYTF. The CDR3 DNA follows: TGTGCCAGCAGCTATCCCAGGGGGAACTATGGCTACACCTTC.

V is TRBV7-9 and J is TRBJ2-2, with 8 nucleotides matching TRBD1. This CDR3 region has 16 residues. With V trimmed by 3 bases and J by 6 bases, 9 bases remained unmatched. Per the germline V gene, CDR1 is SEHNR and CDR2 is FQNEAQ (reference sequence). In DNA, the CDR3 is TGTGCCAGCAGCTTCAGGAGACAGGGGACCGCCGGGGAGCTGTTTTTT. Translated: CASSFRRQGTAGELFF.

The CDR3 nucleotides read TGTGCCAGTAGTATGTGGTTGAGGGTATCTGAGCCCCAGCATTTT. Translation: CASSMWLRVSEPQHF. The chain links TRBV19 to TRBJ1-5, with no clear D. Germline V gene lookup returns CDR1 LNHDA and CDR2 SQIVND (reference sequence). This CDR3 contains 15 residues. V was trimmed by 3 bases and J by 8 bases, leaving 17 bases between them.

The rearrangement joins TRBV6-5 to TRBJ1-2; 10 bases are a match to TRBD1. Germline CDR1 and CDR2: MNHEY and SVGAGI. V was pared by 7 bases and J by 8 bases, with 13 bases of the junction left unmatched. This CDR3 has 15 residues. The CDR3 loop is CASKPGQGLWGGYTF. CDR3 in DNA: TGTGCCAGCAAACCGGGACAGGGGCTGTGGGGCGGCTACACCTTC.

CDR3 sequence (DNA): TGCGCCAGCAGCTTGGTGGCAGGGAGCAATCAGCCCCAGCATTTT. Amino acids: CASSLVAGSNQPQHF. The chain recombines TRBV5-1 with TRBJ1-5; weak D call: TRBD1 (5 bases). The length of the CDR3 is 15 residues. Germline loops: CDR1 SGHRS, CDR2 YFSETQ. Trimming took off 0 bases at V and 1 base at J, with 8 bases between the two ends.